These 18 T cell receptor beta chains were sequenced from one sample in a study of cytomegalovirus exposure and HLA in healthy donors. Vbeta (60) and Jbeta (13) primers were used in the PCR. Clones were sequenced by immunoSEQ multiplex PCR, and TCRdb holds only the in-frame ones, with some missing. The repertoire holds fewer than 150,000 clones, with approximately 80% as singletons. Input material: PBMCs. The receptors were gathered from a man aged 50 to 60 in good health and CMV-seropositive.

The chain combines TRBV6-6 with TRBJ1-6, with D possibly matching TRBD1 (5 bases). Germline V lookup: CDR1 MNHNY, CDR2 SVGAGI (reference sequence). This CDR3 contains 14 residues. The V end lost 5 bases, the J end lost 5 bases, and 10 bases lay between the germline ends. The CDR3 is CASSTGPNNSPLHF. Written as DNA, the CDR3 is TGTGCCAGCAGTACAGGACCTAATAATTCACCCCTCCACTTT.

V usage is TRBV29-1 and J usage is TRBJ2-5; 14 nucleotides agree with TRBD2. V was pared by 7 bases and J by 4 bases, with 11 bases of the junction left unmatched. Germline V gene sequence: CDR1 SQVTM, CDR2 ANQGSEA. This CDR3 has 16 residues. The CDR3 is CSASGTSGGQRETQYF. The DNA of the CDR3 is TGCAGCGCTTCCGGGACTAGCGGGGGCCAAAGAGAGACCCAGTACTTC.

This chain joins TRBV5-1 and TRBJ2-5, with TRBD2 matching over 7 bases. The DNA end lines up better with TRBJ2-7; the J call may be wrong. This CDR3 region has 18 residues. The germline V gene has CDR1 SGHRS and CDR2 YFSETQ. The CDR3 loop is CASSSRSGNSRSTYEQYF. CDR3 DNA: TGCGCCAGCAGCTCCCGAAGCGGGAACTCAAGGTCTACCTACGAGCAGTACTTC.

The chain is built from TRBV5-6 and TRBJ2-5; perhaps TRBD2 as D (7 bases). The DNA end is more similar to TRBJ2-7, so the J call may be wrong. Germline assignment: CDR1 SGHDT and CDR2 YYEEEE. The CDR3 is made up of 17 amino acids. CDR3 in amino acids: CASSFPPGGAVFYEQYF. The CDR3 nucleotides are TGTGCCAGCAGCTTCCCCCCGGGGGGCGCGGTCTTCTACGAGCAGTACTTC.

The gene calls are TRBV5-1 and TRBJ1-1; no clear D. The CDR3 runs 17 residues. CDR1 SGHRS and CDR2 YFSETQ come from the germline V gene. V gave up 1 base and J gave up 4 bases, with 20 bases separating them. Here the CDR3 DNA reads TGCGCCAGCAGCTTGCGGAGAGGCGCGGTCTTAGGCACTGAAGCTTTCTTT. It translates to CASSLRRGAVLGTEAFF.

J is TRBJ2-1 and V is TRBV4-1, with 13 bases matching TRBD2. The V and J ends lost 0 bases and 12 bases, in that order; junction bases with no gene match: 8. Germline loops: CDR1 MGHRA, CDR2 YSYEKL. This CDR3 comprises 16 residues. This CDR3 is CASSQEGLAGNGGQFF. The CDR3 DNA sequence: TGCGCCAGCAGCCAAGAGGGACTAGCGGGAAATGGGGGGCAGTTCTTC.

The chain joins TRBV2 to TRBJ1-5, with 7 bases aligning to TRBD1. The CDR3 covers 14 residues. With 3 bases clipped from V and 3 bases from J, the junction kept 2 bases outside the gene matches. Germline lookup yields CDR1 SNHLY and CDR2 FYNNEI. CDR3 nucleotide sequence: TGTGCCAGCAGTGAGGGACAGTTCAATCAGCCCCAGCATTTT. Amino acids: CASSEGQFNQPQHF.

This clone was counted only a few times. The CDR3 is CASSQALTVTYEQYF. In nucleotides, the CDR3 is TGTGCCAGCAGCCAAGCTCTGACAGTTACCTACGAGCAGTACTTC. The chain couples TRBV14 to TRBJ2-7; perhaps TRBD1 as D (5 bases). V gave up 1 base and J gave up 2 bases, with 12 bases separating them. Germline-derived CDR1 and CDR2 are SGHDN and FVKESK. The CDR3 has 15 residues.

This clone appeared a few times. The chain links TRBV4-2 to TRBJ2-1, with TRBD2 identical over 8 bases. V was clipped by 0 bases and J by 1 base; unmatched bases: 8. The CDR3 loop spans 18 amino acids. CDR1 is LGHNA, CDR2 YNFKEQ, per germline. CDR3 DNA sequence: TGTGCCAGCAGCCAAGAAGATCCAGCGGGAGTTTCCTACAATGAGCAGTTCTTC. Its translation is CASSQEDPAGVSYNEQFF.

The chain carries TRBV27 and TRBJ2-6; D gene uncertain. Germline CDR1 reads MNHEY; CDR2 reads SMNVEV (reference sequence). CDR3 length: 14 residues. The V and J ends lost 4 bases and 0 bases respectively, with 4 bases between them. CDR3 sequence (DNA): TGTGCCAGCAGTTCCAACTCTGGGGCCAACGTCCTGACTTTC. This translates into CASSSNSGANVLTF.

CDR3 sequence reads: CAWTVGTSNTEAFF. The DNA for the CDR3 is TGTGCCTGGACAGTCGGGACATCGAACACTGAAGCTTTCTTT. The rearrangement joins TRBV30 to TRBJ1-1, with a tentative D call TRBD1 (6 bases). CDR3 length: 14 residues. Deletions cut 4 bases from V and 1 base from J, with 13 bases between. CDR1 GTSNPN and CDR2 SVGIG come from the germline V gene (reference sequence).

This chain joins TRBV5-6 and TRBJ2-3, with TRBD2 identical over 13 bases. This CDR3 contains 19 residues. Germline V CDR1 and CDR2: SGHDT, YYEEEE. The V and J ends lost 7 bases and 2 bases, in that order; junction bases with no gene match: 16. The CDR3 nucleotides read TGTGCCAGCGGCCAGCTTGGGGAACTAGCGGGGGGGTACACAGATACGCAGTATTTT. Residues: CASGQLGELAGGYTDTQYF.

V gene TRBV7-8 combines with J gene TRBJ2-1; the D gene is possibly TRBD2 (9 bases). This CDR3 region has 18 residues. In germline, CDR1 is SGHVS, CDR2 FQNEAQ. V was trimmed by 4 bases and J by 8 bases, leaving 27 bases between them. The CDR3 sequence: CASSSSGGGRAAGDEQFF. In nucleotides, the CDR3 is TGTGCCAGCAGCTCCTCAGGGGGCGGGAGGGCCGCCGGGGATGAGCAGTTCTTC.

This clone was counted only a few times. J is TRBJ1-2 and V is TRBV5-4; TRBD1 aligns across 7 bases. Germline V gives CDR1 SGHNT, CDR2 YYREEE (reference sequence). After removal of 0 bases from V and 5 bases from J, the junction contained 4 bases not matched to a gene. This CDR3 has 14 amino acids. In DNA form, the CDR3 reads TGTGCCAGCAGCTTGGCCCTGACAGGGTATGGCTACACCTTC. Translating gives CASSLALTGYGYTF. Full variable domain (missing parts from reference TRBV5-4 and TRBJ1-2): ETGVTQSPTHLIKTRGQQVTLRCSSQSGHNTVSWYQQALGQGPQFIFQYYREEENGRGNFPPRFSGLQFPNYSSELNVNALELDDSALYLCASSLALTGYGYTFGSGTRLTVV.

The CDR3 here is CASITGTGGYGYTF. CDR3 nucleotide sequence: TGTGCCAGTATCACCGGGACAGGCGGATATGGCTACACCTTC. V gene TRBV19 combines with J gene TRBJ1-2, with 8 bases lining up with TRBD1. Germline V lookup: CDR1 LNHDA, CDR2 SQIVND (reference sequence). The trim removed 7 bases at V and 5 bases at J, leaving 9 bases unmatched. CDR3 size: 14 residues.

The CDR3 DNA follows: TGTGCCACCACCAGGGACAGGGGCTATGGCTACACCTTC. It codes for CATTRDRGYGYTF. The chain carries TRBV15 and TRBJ1-2; TRBD1 matches 10 bases. Trimming cost V 7 bases and J 4 bases; bases outside gene matches: 3. The germline V gene encodes CDR1 LNHNV and CDR2 YYDKDF (reference sequence). The CDR3 runs to 13 residues.

This chain connects TRBV28 to TRBJ2-1, with D possibly matching TRBD1 (6 bases). The CDR3 runs to 14 residues. Germline values: CDR1 MDHEN, CDR2 SYDVKM. V was clipped by 3 bases and J by 3 bases, with 9 bases between them. This chain's CDR3 is CASSFSQGYNEQFF. The CDR3 nucleotides are TGTGCCAGCAGTTTCTCACAGGGCTACAATGAGCAGTTCTTC.

This clone was seen only once. The rearrangement links TRBV30 to TRBJ2-5, with 15 nucleotides matching TRBD2. Near its end, the DNA agrees better with TRBJ2-7, so the J call may be wrong. Germline CDR1 GTSNPN, CDR2 SVGIG (reference sequence). This CDR3 has 16 amino acids. In DNA form, the CDR3 reads TGTGCCTGGAGTCCATCGGGACTAGCGGGAGGTGGCGAGCAGTACTTC. It translates to CAWSPSGLAGGGEQYF.